This T cell receptor beta chain was found in a study of T cell responses to AZD1222 COVID-19 vaccine. TCRdb keeps only in-frame clones here, not all; method: immunoSEQ multiplex PCR. The sample contains some 120,000 clones, about 89% of which appear only once. A word on this clone: Its antigen is unidentified.

Germline V gene sequence: CDR1 SNHLY, CDR2 FYNNEI. J lost 4 bases, V lost 4 bases, and 9 bases had no gene match. This CDR3 is 16 amino acids long. Study-wide findings and caveats: CD4 TCRs covered the whole spike, strongest at regions 160-218 and 743-854.

The specimen was peripheral blood, collected on day 0 of AZD1222 vaccination. J is TRBJ1-1 and V is TRBV2; 10 nucleotides line up with TRBD1. The TCR originated in an adult in good health. The CDR3 is CASSGTGGFYGTEAFF. DNA of the CDR3: TGTGCCAGCAGTGGGACAGGGGGATTTTATGGCACTGAAGCTTTCTTT.